Listed below are T cell receptor beta chains from one sample, sequenced in a study of neurological immune-mediated disorders. Via MiXCR, TCRdb re-called the 5' RACE reads, giving one row per CDR3 protein. The repertoire has tens of thousands of distinct CDR3 sequences, roughly 3.2% of them found once; the top ten carry roughly 8.2%. The sample consisted of PBMCs. These receptors all stem from a woman aged 55-70 years with multiple sclerosis. Each CDR3 is given with its conserved first and last residue. Fields, in order: J gene, V gene, D gene, clone size, CDR3 protein, CDR3 DNA. The D gene is left open where the match is weak. Clone size, where shown, is once, few, many, or a class for clones that have expanded.

TRBJ2-1 TRBV12-3/TRBV12-4 - many CASSQGVHNEQFF TGTGCCAGCTCCCAGGGCGTACACAATGAGCAGTTCTTC
TRBJ2-1 TRBV5-1 TRBD2 many CASSSTSGGYNEQFF TGCGCCAGCAGCTCTACTAGCGGGGGCTACAATGAGCAGTTCTTC
TRBJ1-2 TRBV27 TRBD1 many CASRFITPGQGKILRNYGYTF TGTGCCAGCAGATTCATTACCCCGGGACAGGGGAAAATCCTGAGGAACTATGGCTACACCTTC
TRBJ2-7 TRBV7-2 - many CASSQTGTPTYEQYF TGTGCCAGCAGTCAAACCGGGACTCCTACCTACGAGCAGTACTTC
TRBJ1-4 TRBV20-1 TRBD1 many CSASRDRVGRFDEKLFF TGCAGTGCTAGTAGGGACAGGGTAGGTCGCTTCGATGAAAAACTGTTTTTT
TRBJ2-5 TRBV7-2 - many CASSLVDSQETQYF TGTGCCAGCAGCTTAGTGGACAGCCAAGAGACCCAGTACTTC
TRBJ2-1 TRBV20-1 - few CSASGESSYNEQFF TGCAGTGCTAGCGGAGAGAGCTCCTACAATGAGCAGTTCTTC
TRBJ1-4 TRBV6-5 - many CASSYSGGEKLFF TGTGCCAGCAGTTACTCTGGGGGAGAAAAACTGTTTTTT
TRBJ2-7 TRBV5-1 - few CASSLDGTYEQYF TGCGCCAGCAGCCTCGACGGAACCTACGAGCAGTACTTC
TRBJ1-2 TRBV12-3/TRBV12-4 - many CASSLTTRMDYGYTF TGTGCCAGCAGTTTGACGACACGCATGGACTATGGCTACACCTTC
TRBJ2-5 TRBV7-2 TRBD2 many CASRTSGGAETQYF TGTGCCAGCAGGACTAGCGGGGGGGCCGAGACCCAGTACTTC
TRBJ2-1 TRBV29-1 TRBD1 many CSVETPDRRTYNEQFF TGCAGCGTTGAGACCCCGGACAGGAGGACCTACAATGAGCAGTTCTTC
TRBJ2-3 TRBV10-2 - many CASSLGLQGQYF TGCGCCAGCAGCCTGGGACTTCAGGGGCAGTATTTT
TRBJ1-1 TRBV18 - many CASSPGPRWAFF TGTGCCAGCTCACCAGGACCCCGGTGGGCTTTCTTT
TRBJ1-1 TRBV2 - few CASSDRGGGTEAFF TGTGCCAGCAGTGACAGGGGAGGGGGGACTGAAGCTTTCTTT
TRBJ2-3 TRBV15 TRBD1 many CATSRGGQGRSTDTQYF TGTGCCACCAGCAGAGGAGGACAGGGACGTAGCACAGATACGCAGTATTTT
TRBJ1-2 TRBV20-1 - many CSASNRNYGYTF TGCAGTGCTAGCAACAGGAACTATGGCTACACCTTC
TRBJ2-7 TRBV20-1 TRBD2 many CSAPAPLGLAGGNPYEQYF TGCAGTGCACCCGCACCCCTCGGACTAGCGGGGGGGAACCCCTACGAGCAGTACTTC
TRBJ2-5 TRBV18 - many CASSPLGQQETQYF TGTGCCAGCTCACCACTAGGACAGCAAGAGACCCAGTACTTC
TRBJ1-1 TRBV12-3/TRBV12-4 - - CASSNQGYTEAFF TGTGCCAGCAGCAATCAGGGGTACACTGAAGCTTTCTTT
TRBJ1-1 TRBV5-1 - many CASSPETGRTNTEAFF TGCGCCAGCAGCCCAGAAACCGGACGGACGAACACTGAAGCTTTCTTT
TRBJ2-7 TRBV5-1 - many CASSFPGLGVYEQYF TGCGCCAGCAGCTTTCCGGGGCTAGGCGTCTACGAGCAGTACTTC
TRBJ1-5 TRBV6-5 - many CASRQGKQPQHF TGTGCCAGCAGGCAGGGGAAGCAGCCCCAGCATTTT
TRBJ2-3 TRBV20-1 TRBD2 many CSAPSGGVTDTQYF TGCAGTGCCCCTAGCGGGGGAGTCACAGATACGCAGTATTTT
TRBJ1-4 TRBV2 - many CASRVEKLFF TGTGCCAGCCGAGTTGAAAAACTGTTTTTT
TRBJ2-1 TRBV5-6 - many CASSGGPNEQFF TGTGCCAGCAGCGGAGGTCCCAATGAGCAGTTCTTC
TRBJ2-3 TRBV20-1 TRBD2 many CSASNSGGVLTDTQYF TGCAGTGCTAGTAATAGCGGGGGGGTCTTAACAGATACGCAGTATTTT
TRBJ1-1 TRBV20-1 - many CSAPIRNTEAFF TGCAGTGCTCCTATCAGAAACACTGAAGCTTTCTTT
TRBJ2-1 TRBV29-1 TRBD1 many CSVATGAYNEQFF TGCAGCGTTGCAACAGGGGCCTACAATGAGCAGTTCTTC
TRBJ1-2 TRBV3-1 TRBD1 many CASSQEGQAVYGYTF TGTGCCAGCAGCCAGGAAGGACAGGCGGTCTATGGCTACACCTTC
TRBJ1-1 TRBV7-2 - many CASSPAGTRTNTEAFF TGTGCCAGCAGCCCAGCTGGAACCAGGACGAACACTGAAGCTTTCTTT
TRBJ1-5 TRBV10-3 - many CAIRGSSSNQPQHF TGTGCCATCAGGGGGTCATCAAGCAATCAGCCCCAGCATTTT
TRBJ2-7 TRBV5-1 TRBD1 many CASSHRDRDLEQYF TGCGCCAGCAGCCACCGGGACAGGGATCTCGAGCAGTACTTC
TRBJ1-2 TRBV27 TRBD1 many CASSSSRGWNYGYTF TGTGCCAGCAGTTCGAGCAGGGGGTGGAACTATGGCTACACCTTC
TRBJ2-7 TRBV20-1 TRBD1 many CSASRQGGYEQYF TGCAGTGCTTCTCGACAGGGGGGCTACGAGCAGTACTTC
TRBJ2-3 TRBV5-1 TRBD1 many CASSLTAGGPDTQYF TGCGCCAGCAGCTTGACGGCAGGGGGCCCAGATACGCAGTATTTT
TRBJ2-1 TRBV4-1 - many CASSQESTSPSRGQFF TGCGCCAGCAGCCAAGAGAGCACTAGCCCGTCGAGGGGGCAGTTCTTC
TRBJ1-2 TRBV2 - many CASRSDGSYGYTF TGTGCCAGCAGAAGCGACGGGTCGTATGGCTACACCTTC
TRBJ2-1 TRBV29-1 TRBD2 many CSVRPLSGVVNEQFF TGCAGCGTTCGGCCGCTTAGCGGGGTAGTCAATGAGCAGTTCTTC